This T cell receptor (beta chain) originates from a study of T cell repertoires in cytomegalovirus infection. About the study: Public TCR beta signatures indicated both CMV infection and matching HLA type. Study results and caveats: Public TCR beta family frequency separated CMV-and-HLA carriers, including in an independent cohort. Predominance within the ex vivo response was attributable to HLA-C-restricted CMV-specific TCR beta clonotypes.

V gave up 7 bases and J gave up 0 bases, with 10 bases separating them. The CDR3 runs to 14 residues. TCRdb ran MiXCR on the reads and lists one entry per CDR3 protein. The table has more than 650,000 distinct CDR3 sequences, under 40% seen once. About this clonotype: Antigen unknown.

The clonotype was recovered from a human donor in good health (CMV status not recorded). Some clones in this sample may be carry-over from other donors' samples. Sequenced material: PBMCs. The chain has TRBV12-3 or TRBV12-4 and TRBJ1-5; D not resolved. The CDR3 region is CASNKDGSNQPQHF. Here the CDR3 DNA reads TGTGCCAGCAACAAAGACGGTAGCAATCAGCCCCAGCATTTT.